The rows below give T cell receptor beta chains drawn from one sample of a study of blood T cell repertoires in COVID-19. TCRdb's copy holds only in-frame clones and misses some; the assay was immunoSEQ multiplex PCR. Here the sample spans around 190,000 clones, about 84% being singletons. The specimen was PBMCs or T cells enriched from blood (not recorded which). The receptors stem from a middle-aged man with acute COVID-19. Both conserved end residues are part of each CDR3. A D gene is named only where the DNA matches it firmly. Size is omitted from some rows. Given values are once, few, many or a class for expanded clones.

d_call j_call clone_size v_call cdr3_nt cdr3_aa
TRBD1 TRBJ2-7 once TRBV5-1 TGCGCCAGCAGCTGGACAGTCGGACAGGGGGCCTACGAGCAGTACTTC CASSWTVGQGAYEQYF
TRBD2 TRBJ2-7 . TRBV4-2 TGTGCCAGCAGCCAAGCTCGGGCTAGCGGGAGCAGGCCGTCCCACGAGCAGTACTTC CASSQARASGSRPSHEQYF
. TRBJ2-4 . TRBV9 TGTGCCAGCAGCGCCGGGACTTTACTAGCCAAAAACATTCAGTACTTC CASSAGTLLAKNIQYF
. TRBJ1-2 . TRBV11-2 TGTGCCAGCAGCCCCCGGGAAAGCTATGGCTACACCTTC CASSPRESYGYTF
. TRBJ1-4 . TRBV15 TGTGCCACCAGCAGAGGGGGTGGGGGCGATGAAAAACTGTTTTTT CATSRGGGGDEKLFF
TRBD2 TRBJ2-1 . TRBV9 TGTGCCAGCAGCGTAGTAGCGGGCCCCTACAATGAGCAGTTCTTC CASSVVAGPYNEQFF
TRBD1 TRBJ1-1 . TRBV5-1 TGCGCCAGCAGCACGGGACAGCCGACTGAAGCTTTCTTT CASSTGQPTEAFF
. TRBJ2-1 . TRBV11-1 TGTGCCAGCACATGGACTGATTCCTACAATGAGCAGTTCTTC CASTWTDSYNEQFF
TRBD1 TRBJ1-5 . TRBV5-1 TGCGCCAGCAGCTTAGGACAGGGCGGTCAGCCCCAGCATTTT CASSLGQGGQPQHF
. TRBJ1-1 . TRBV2 TGTGCCAGCAGGGGAGATGACACTAACACTGAAGCTTTCTTT CASRGDDTNTEAFF
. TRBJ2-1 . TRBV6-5 TGTGCCAGCAGTTACGGGGGGGGCCGTAGGTGGAATGAGCAGTTCTTC CASSYGGGRRWNEQFF
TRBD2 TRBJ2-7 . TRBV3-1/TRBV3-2 TGTGCCAGCAGCCAAGACCGGGACTACGCCTACGAGCAGTACTTC CASSQDRDYAYEQYF
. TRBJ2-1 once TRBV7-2 TGTGCCAGCAGCTTAAGAACGGGGAGGTTACAGGGGAATGAGCAGTTCTTC CASSLRTGRLQGNEQFF
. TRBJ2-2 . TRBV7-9 TGTGCCAGCAGCCGCCCGGGACTTTCGAACACCGGGGAGCTGTTTTTT CASSRPGLSNTGELFF
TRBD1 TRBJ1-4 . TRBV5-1 TGCGCCAGCAGCCCTCCCAATCTACAGGGGAAGGGTTATGAAAAACTGTTTTTT CASSPPNLQGKGYEKLFF
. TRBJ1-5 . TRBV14 TGTGCCAGCAGCCAAGCAGGGTGGGGACAGCCCCAGCATTTT CASSQAGWGQPQHF
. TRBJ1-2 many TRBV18 TGTGCCAGCTCACCACCACACAGGGTTTTTGGCTACACCTTC CASSPPHRVFGYTF
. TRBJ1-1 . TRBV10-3 TGTGCCACCTCAGGCAATACTAACACTGAAGCTTTCTTT CATSGNTNTEAFF
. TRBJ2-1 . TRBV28 TGTGCCAGCAGTTTCCAGGGAATAGGTGAGCAGTTCTTC CASSFQGIGEQFF
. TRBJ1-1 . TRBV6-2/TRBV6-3 TGTGCCAGCAGCCAGGGGACTGAAGCTTTCTTT CASSQGTEAFF
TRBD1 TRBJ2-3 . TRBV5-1 TGCGCCAGCAGACAGGGGGCTCCCAGCACAGATACGCAGTATTTT CASRQGAPSTDTQYF
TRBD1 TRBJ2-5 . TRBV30 TGTGCCTGGCCAGGGGGCACAACAGAAAGAGAAGAGACCCAGTACTTC CAWPGGTTEREETQYF
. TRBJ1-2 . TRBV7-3 TGTGCCAGCAGCTTAAGTGCCGGTAACTATGGCTACACCTTC CASSLSAGNYGYTF
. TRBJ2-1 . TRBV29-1 TGCAGCGTTGAAGATATTGTGGCGGGGGCTGAGCAGTTCTTC CSVEDIVAGAEQFF
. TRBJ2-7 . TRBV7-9 TGTGCCAGCAGCTCGGACAGAGCTACAAATGAGCAGTACTTC CASSSDRATNEQYF
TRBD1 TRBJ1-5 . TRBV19 TGTGCCAGTCGGTCTACGACAGGGGAAAATAGCAATCAGCCCCAGCATTTT CASRSTTGENSNQPQHF
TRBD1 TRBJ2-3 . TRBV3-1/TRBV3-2 TGTGCCAGCGAGGACAGGACCACAGATACGCAGTATTTT CASEDRTTDTQYF